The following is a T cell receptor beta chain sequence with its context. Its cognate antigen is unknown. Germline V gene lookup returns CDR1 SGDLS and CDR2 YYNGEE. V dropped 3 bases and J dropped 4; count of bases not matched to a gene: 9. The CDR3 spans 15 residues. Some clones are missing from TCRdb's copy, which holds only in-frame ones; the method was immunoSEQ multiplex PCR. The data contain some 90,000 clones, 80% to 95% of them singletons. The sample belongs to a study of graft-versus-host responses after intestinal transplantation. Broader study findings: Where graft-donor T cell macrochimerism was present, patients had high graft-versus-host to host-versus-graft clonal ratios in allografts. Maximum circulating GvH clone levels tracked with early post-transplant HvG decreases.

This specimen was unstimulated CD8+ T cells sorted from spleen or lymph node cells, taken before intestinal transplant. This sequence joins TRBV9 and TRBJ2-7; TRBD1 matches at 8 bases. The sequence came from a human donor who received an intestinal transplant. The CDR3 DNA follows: TGTGCCAGCAGCGCGACGCAGGGGGCGGTTTACGAGCAGTACTTC. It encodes CASSATQGAVYEQYF. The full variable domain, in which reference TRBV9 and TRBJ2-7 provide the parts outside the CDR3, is DSGVTQTPKHLITATGQRVTLRCSPRSGDLSVYWYQQSLDQGLQFLIQYYNGEERAKGNILERFSAQQFPDLHSELNLSSLELGDSALYFCASSATQGAVYEQYFGPGTRLTVT.